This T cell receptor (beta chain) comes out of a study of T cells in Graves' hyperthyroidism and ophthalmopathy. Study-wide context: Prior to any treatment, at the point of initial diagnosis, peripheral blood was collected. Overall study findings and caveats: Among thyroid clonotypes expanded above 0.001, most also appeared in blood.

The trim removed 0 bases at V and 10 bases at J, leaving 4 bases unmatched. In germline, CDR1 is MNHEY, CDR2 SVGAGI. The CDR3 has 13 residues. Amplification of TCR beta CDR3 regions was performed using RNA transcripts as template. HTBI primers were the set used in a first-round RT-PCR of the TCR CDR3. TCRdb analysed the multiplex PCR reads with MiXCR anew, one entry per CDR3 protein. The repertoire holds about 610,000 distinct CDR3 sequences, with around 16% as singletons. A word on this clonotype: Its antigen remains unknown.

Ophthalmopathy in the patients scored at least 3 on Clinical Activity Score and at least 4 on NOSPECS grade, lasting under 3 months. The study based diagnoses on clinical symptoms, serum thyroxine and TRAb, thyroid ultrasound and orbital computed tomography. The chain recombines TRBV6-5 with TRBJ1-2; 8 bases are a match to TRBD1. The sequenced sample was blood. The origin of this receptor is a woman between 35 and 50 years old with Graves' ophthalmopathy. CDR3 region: CASSYSQGADYTF. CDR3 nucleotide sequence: TGTGCCAGCAGTTACTCTCAGGGGGCGGACTACACCTTC.